This entry lists 5 T cell receptor beta chains sequenced from one sample in a study of beta chain features in type 1 diabetes. The entirety of the isolated RNA underwent reverse transcription, so expressed TCRB transcripts were sequenced. Profiled with immunoSEQ multiplex PCR; TCRdb holds only in-frame clones, not every one. The sample carries fewer than 400,000 clones, around 8.5% recorded once. These TCRs' antigens remain unknown. Study results and limitations: Within each of all four CD4+ subsets, Type 1 diabetes patients had TCRB CDR3s that were moderately but significantly shorter.

The sequenced material came from central memory CD4+ T cells from blood. These receptors were collected from a man aged 25-40 years with type 1 diabetes.

This clone was observed a few times. The chain has TRBV6-1 and TRBJ2-7, with TRBD1 matching over 8 bases. The CDR3 has 15 residues. V was clipped by 5 bases and J by 2 bases; unmatched bases: 8. Germline loops: CDR1 MNHNS, CDR2 SASEGT. In DNA, the CDR3 is TGTGCCAGCAGTCAAGGGACAGGTTGGCCCTACGAGCAGTACTTC. Protein product: CASSQGTGWPYEQYF.

The chain links TRBV11-2 to TRBJ2-4; D not certain. Germline V gene lookup returns CDR1 SGHAT and CDR2 FQNNGV. The CDR3 contains 13 residues. V lost 3 bases to trimming and J lost 3 bases, with 6 bases between them. As DNA, the CDR3 is TGTGCCAGCAGCTTCCAGGTCAAAAACATTCAGTACTTC. It specifies CASSFQVKNIQYF.

This clone was counted only a few times. This chain connects TRBV6-5 to TRBJ2-5, with TRBD2 identical over 7 bases. V was pared by 5 bases and J by 3 bases, with 9 bases of the junction left unmatched. CDR1 MNHEY and CDR2 SVGAGI come from the germline V gene. The CDR3 consists of 15 residues. CDR3 in amino acids: CASSRDRGGKETQYF. CDR3 DNA: TGTGCCAGCAGTCGGGACCGCGGGGGAAAAGAGACCCAGTACTTC.

The chain is built from TRBV2 and TRBJ2-2; D may be TRBD2 (6 bases). The CDR3 runs to 15 residues. V lost 6 bases, J lost 6 bases, and 17 bases lay in between. Per the germline V gene, CDR1 is SNHLY and CDR2 is FYNNEI. The CDR3 DNA reads TGTGCCAGCAGCCGGCAGGGAGGAGGGGCCGGGGAGCTGTTTTTT. Its protein product is CASSRQGGGAGELFF.

This clone was picked up a small number of times. V is TRBV11-2 and J is TRBJ2-3; TRBD2 matches at 8 bases. The V and J ends lost 5 bases and 0 bases, in that order; junction bases with no gene match: 4. Per germline, CDR1 SGHAT and CDR2 FQNNGV. The CDR3 covers 15 residues. The CDR3 protein is CASSQERGSTDTQYF. The CDR3 DNA follows: TGTGCCAGCAGCCAAGAGCGGGGGAGCACAGATACGCAGTATTTT.